This T cell receptor (beta chain) emerged from a study of T cells in Graves' hyperthyroidism and ophthalmopathy. In the study overall: Pretreatment peripheral blood was obtained at initial diagnosis. The study's findings and limits: Blood also contained most expanded thyroid clonotypes above 0.001.

Notes on this clonotype: What it binds is not known.

Patients having uncontrolled infection, another autoimmune disease, pregnancy or lactation were not included. TCR beta CDR3 region amplification was performed from RNA transcripts. Initially, a first-round RT-PCR of the TCR CDR3 employed the HTBI primer set. One entry per CDR3 protein, called by TCRdb with MiXCR from the multiplex PCR reads. The sample consists of more than 550,000 distinct CDR3 sequences, 17% of them appearing once. CDR3 length equals 15 residues. Germline loops: CDR1 SGHAT, CDR2 FQNNGV. V was clipped by 2 bases and J by 9 bases; unmatched bases: 10. Sequenced sample: blood. The chain carries TRBV11-2 and TRBJ2-1; TRBD2 matches 7 bases. This clonotype was sampled from a man over 45 with Graves' hyperthyroidism. In DNA, the CDR3 is TGTGCCAGCAGCTTACTCGCCGGGAGGTTAGGTGAGCAGTTCTTC. Amino acids: CASSLLAGRLGEQFF. Together with reference TRBV11-2 and TRBJ2-1, the CDR3 gives the full variable domain: EAGVAQSPRYKIIEKRQSVAFWCNPISGHATLYWYQQILGQGPKLLIQFQNNGVVDDSQLPKDRFSAERLKGVDSTLKIQPAKLEDSAVYLCASSLLAGRLGEQFFGPGTRLTVL.